Listed below are T cell receptor beta chains from one sample, sequenced in a study of blood T cell repertoires in COVID-19. Data came from immunoSEQ multiplex PCR; TCRdb stores just in-frame clones and leaves some out. This sample yields some 400,000 clones, of which 80% to 90% are seen a single time; 1% to 1.5% belongs to the top ten. The specimen sequenced was PBMCs or T cells enriched from blood (not recorded which). These receptors originate from a young man who had recovered from COVID-19. Both conserved end residues are part of each CDR3. The D gene is left open where the match is weak. Clone size is given for some rows only: seen once, a few or many times, or a class if the clone is expanded.

.	TRBD1	TRBV19	TRBJ1-6	TGTGCCAGTAGTTCCCCTCCCGGGACAGGGAGGAATAATTCACCCCTCCACTTT	CASSSPPGTGRNNSPLHF
.	.	TRBV7-9	TRBJ1-2	TGTGCCAGCACCTCGGAGGGCTACACCTTC	CASTSEGYTF
.	.	TRBV30	TRBJ1-1	TGTGCCTGGAGTCGTGGGGGAGGGCGGAACACTGAAGCTTTCTTT	CAWSRGGGRNTEAFF
.	TRBD1	TRBV6-2/TRBV6-3	TRBJ1-1	TGTGCCAGCAGTTACGGTATGGTCGACAGGGTATGGATTGGGGCTTTCTTT	CASSYGMVDRVWIGAFF
once	.	TRBV7-9	TRBJ1-5	TGTGCCAGCAGCTTAGCCCGGGACACCTCTAATCAGCCCCAGCATTTT	CASSLARDTSNQPQHF
once	.	TRBV18	TRBJ1-3	TGTGCCAGCTCCCCCGACATAACTGGAAACACCATATATTTT	CASSPDITGNTIYF
.	.	TRBV5-1	TRBJ1-1	TGCGCCAGCAGCTCCAACGGGGCAGGGGTCAAGGAGAAAGCTTTCTTT	CASSSNGAGVKEKAFF
once	.	TRBV7-2	TRBJ1-5	TGTGCCAGCAGCTTAGCCACGGGTAGCAATCAGCCCCAGCATTTT	CASSLATGSNQPQHF
.	TRBD2	TRBV4-2	TRBJ2-3	TGTGCCAGCAGCCACCTCCCGGCGGGGGGGCGGATAGATACGCAGTATTTT	CASSHLPAGGRIDTQYF
.	TRBD2	TRBV27	TRBJ2-2	TGTGCCAGCAGTTTATCGTGGGGGACTAGCGGGGGGTTGAACACCGGGGAGCTGTTTTTT	CASSLSWGTSGGLNTGELFF
.	.	TRBV5-4	TRBJ1-4	TGTGCCAGCAGCTCCGGAAGGCAGGGAAATGAAAAACTGTTTTTT	CASSSGRQGNEKLFF
.	TRBD1	TRBV4-2	TRBJ2-5	TGTGCCAGCAGCCAAGGTTTGGGACAGCGCCAAGAGACCCAGTACTTC	CASSQGLGQRQETQYF
.	TRBD2	TRBV5-8	TRBJ2-3	TGTGCCAGCAGCTGGAGGGCGGGGGTAGGGGATACGCAGTATTTT	CASSWRAGVGDTQYF
.	.	TRBV5-4	TRBJ1-1	TGTGCCAGCAGCCATCCGGGACTCCAGGGCACTGAAGCTTTCTTT	CASSHPGLQGTEAFF
.	.	TRBV6-2/TRBV6-3	TRBJ2-1	TGTGCCAGCAGCCCCGCAGGGCACTCCTACAATGAGCAGTTCTTC	CASSPAGHSYNEQFF
.	TRBD1	TRBV7-9	TRBJ2-7	TGTGCCAGCAGCTATGACAGGGGGCCCCGGTACGAGCAGTACTTC	CASSYDRGPRYEQYF
.	.	TRBV2	TRBJ2-2	TGTGCCAGCAGTCCCTTCCCCGGGGAGCTGTTTTTT	CASSPFPGELFF
.	.	TRBV19	TRBJ1-5	TGTGCCAGTAGTATTTCCCCCATTAGCAATCAGCCCCAGCATTTT	CASSISPISNQPQHF
.	TRBD2	TRBV7-8	TRBJ2-3	TGTGCCAGCAGTCCCAGCGGGGGGTTTACAGATACGCAGTATTTT	CASSPSGGFTDTQYF
.	.	TRBV6-2/TRBV6-3	TRBJ1-6	TGTGCCAGCAGTTACTCTGCCGAGAACTCACCCCTCCACTTT	CASSYSAENSPLHF
once	.	TRBV4-1	TRBJ1-2	TGCGCCAGCAGCCAAGATGTTGCAGTTAACTATGGCTACACCTTC	CASSQDVAVNYGYTF
.	TRBD1	TRBV7-6	TRBJ1-1	TGTGCCAGCAGCGTTGGGACAGGAGGCATGAACACTGAAGCTTTCTTT	CASSVGTGGMNTEAFF
once	TRBD2	TRBV10-3	TRBJ2-1	TGTGCCATCAGTCCACTAGCGGAGCTCTCCTACAATGAGCAGTTCTTC	CAISPLAELSYNEQFF
.	TRBD1	TRBV27	TRBJ2-3	TGTGCCAGCAACAGACAGGGGGCGCGCACAGATACGCAGTATTTT	CASNRQGARTDTQYF
.	.	TRBV7-9	TRBJ2-3	TGTGCCAGCAGCTTAGGGGGCCCTAGCACAGATACGCAGTATTTT	CASSLGGPSTDTQYF
.	.	TRBV6-2/TRBV6-3	TRBJ2-2	TGTGCCAGCAGTTTATTAGTTACCGGGGAGCTGTTTTTT	CASSLLVTGELFF
.	TRBD2	TRBV7-2	TRBJ2-5	TGTGCCAGCAGCTTTAGCGGGGTACGAGAGACCCAGTACTTC	CASSFSGVRETQYF
once	TRBD1	TRBV10-3	TRBJ1-5	TGTGCCATCAGTGCCGACAGGGATCAGCCCCAGCATTTT	CAISADRDQPQHF
.	TRBD1	TRBV18	TRBJ1-3	TGTGCCAGCTCACCCCCGGCAGGGGGGTACTCTGGAAACACCATATATTTT	CASSPPAGGYSGNTIYF
.	TRBD1	TRBV7-2	TRBJ1-2	TGTGCCAGCAGTCCCGGGACAGAAAACTATGGCTACACCTTC	CASSPGTENYGYTF
.	TRBD1	TRBV7-8	TRBJ2-3	TGTGCCAGCAGCTTTTCCGGGACAGGGACAGATACGCAGTATTTT	CASSFSGTGTDTQYF
.	TRBD2	TRBV3-1/TRBV3-2	TRBJ2-7	TGTGCCAGCAGCCACCGAGCGGGGGGCCCCTACGAGCAGTACTTC	CASSHRAGGPYEQYF
.	.	TRBV2	TRBJ1-1	TGTGCCAGCAACCTAATAAGCACTGAAGCTTTCTTT	CASNLISTEAFF
.	.	TRBV7-9	TRBJ1-2	TGTGCCAGCAGCTCCCCCGGTTCTTTGAACTATGGCTACACCTTC	CASSSPGSLNYGYTF
once	TRBD1	TRBV19	TRBJ2-2	TGTGCCAGTAGTACGACAGGGGGCGGGTTGGAGCTGTTTTTT	CASSTTGGGLELFF
.	TRBD1	TRBV19	TRBJ1-5	TGTGCCACTCGGACAGGGGTTCGTCAGCCCCAGCATTTT	CATRTGVRQPQHF
.	.	TRBV9	TRBJ2-1	TGTGCCAGCAGCGTACAGGGAGGCGATGAGCAGTTCTTC	CASSVQGGDEQFF
.	TRBD1	TRBV7-9	TRBJ2-7	TGTGCCAGCAGCTTACGACAGGGGGCCACCTACGAGCAGTACTTC	CASSLRQGATYEQYF
.	TRBD1	TRBV12-5	TRBJ2-1	TGTGCTAGTGGTTTGGTCGTGACAGGGGGTATCTACAATGAGCAGTTCTTC	CASGLVVTGGIYNEQFF
.	.	TRBV4-1	TRBJ1-2	TGCGCCAGCAGCAGTTTCGCGGGACCCCAAGGCTATGGCTACACCTTC	CASSSFAGPQGYGYTF
.	.	TRBV7-9	TRBJ1-1	TGTGCCAGCAGCCTCGGTCCAGGCCTGCACACTGAAGCTTTCTTT	CASSLGPGLHTEAFF
.	.	TRBV7-9	TRBJ1-2	TGTGCCAGCAGCCCAGACGGGGGGACCAACTATGGCTACACCTTC	CASSPDGGTNYGYTF
.	.	TRBV5-1	TRBJ2-3	TGCGCCAGCAGAGAACAGTCTCTCGCAGATACGCAGTATTTT	CASREQSLADTQYF
.	.	TRBV12-3/TRBV12-4	TRBJ1-4	TGTGCCAGTTCCGGGACACGGTTTCGAGAACTGTTTTTT	CASSGTRFRELFF
.	.	TRBV6-5	TRBJ2-5	TGTGCCAGCAGTTACTCAAGGGGATTGGGAGAGACCCAGTACTTC	CASSYSRGLGETQYF
.	.	TRBV5-1	TRBJ2-2	TGCGCCAGCAGCTTTTCTGGGGGGTCCACCGGGGAGCTGTTTTTT	CASSFSGGSTGELFF
.	TRBD1	TRBV30	TRBJ1-2	TGTGCCTGGAGTGTTGGAGGGGGCACTGGCTACACCTTC	CAWSVGGGTGYTF